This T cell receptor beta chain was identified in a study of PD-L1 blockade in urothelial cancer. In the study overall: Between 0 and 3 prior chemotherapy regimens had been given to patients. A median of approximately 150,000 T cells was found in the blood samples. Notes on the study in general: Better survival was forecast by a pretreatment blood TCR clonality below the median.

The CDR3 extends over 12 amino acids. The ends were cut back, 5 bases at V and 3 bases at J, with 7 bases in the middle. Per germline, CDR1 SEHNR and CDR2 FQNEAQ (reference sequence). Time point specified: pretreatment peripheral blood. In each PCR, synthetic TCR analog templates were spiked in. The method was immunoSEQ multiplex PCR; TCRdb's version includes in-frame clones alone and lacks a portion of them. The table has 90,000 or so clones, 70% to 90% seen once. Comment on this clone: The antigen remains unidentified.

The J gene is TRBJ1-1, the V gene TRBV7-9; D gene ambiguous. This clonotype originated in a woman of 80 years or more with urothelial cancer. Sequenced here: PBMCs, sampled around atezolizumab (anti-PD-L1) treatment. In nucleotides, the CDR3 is TGTGCCAGCAGCCCGGCGGACACTGAAGCTTTCTTT. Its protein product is CASSPADTEAFF.